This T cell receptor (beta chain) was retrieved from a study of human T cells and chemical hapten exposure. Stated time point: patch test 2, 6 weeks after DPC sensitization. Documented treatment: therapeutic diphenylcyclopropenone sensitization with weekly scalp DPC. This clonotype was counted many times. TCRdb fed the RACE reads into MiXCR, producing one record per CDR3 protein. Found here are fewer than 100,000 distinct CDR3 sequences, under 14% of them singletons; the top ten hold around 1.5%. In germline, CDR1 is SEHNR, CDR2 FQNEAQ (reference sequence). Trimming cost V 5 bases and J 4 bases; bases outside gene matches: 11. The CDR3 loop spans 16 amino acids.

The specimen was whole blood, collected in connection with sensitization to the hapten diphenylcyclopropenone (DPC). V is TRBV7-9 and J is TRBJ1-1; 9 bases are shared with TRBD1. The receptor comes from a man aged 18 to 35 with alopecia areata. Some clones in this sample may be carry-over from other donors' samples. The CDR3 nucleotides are TGTGCCAGCAGCCCCGGGACAGGGCTCCTACGCACTGAAGCTTTCTTT. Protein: CASSPGTGLLRTEAFF.